A single sample gave rise to the 13 T cell receptor beta chains below, sequenced in a study of T cell responses to AZD1222 COVID-19 vaccine. Generated by immunoSEQ multiplex PCR, the TCRdb table keeps only in-frame clones and is missing some. The top ten clones hold 6% to 7.5% of a sample with about 60,000 clones, 86% of them seen once. The sequenced sample was peripheral blood, obtained 28 days after the second AZD1222 dose. These receptor sequences come from an adult who received the AZD1222 COVID-19 vaccine.

This chain connects TRBV18 to TRBJ2-2; D is perhaps TRBD2 (6 bases). The germline V and J ends were trimmed by 4 bases and 0 bases, with 9 bases remaining between them. The CDR3 is made up of 15 amino acids. CDR1 and CDR2 (germline): KGHSH, LQKENI. CDR3 region: CASSLGTANTGELFF. As DNA, the CDR3 is TGTGCCAGCTCACTAGGGACTGCGAACACCGGGGAGCTGTTTTTT.

The chain uses TRBV7-9 and TRBJ2-7, with 12 positions matching TRBD2. The CDR3 sequence is 14 residues long. V lost 5 bases to trimming and J lost 7 bases; unmatched junction nucleotides: 6. The germline CDR1 and CDR2 sequences are SEHNR and FQNEAQ (reference sequence). CDR3 region: CASSPVGLAGEQYF. Written as DNA, the CDR3 is TGTGCCAGCAGCCCCGTGGGACTAGCGGGTGAGCAGTACTTC.

The chain uses TRBV5-6 and TRBJ2-7; no clear D gene. The CDR3 totals 12 residues. V was shortened by 4 bases and J by 4 bases, with 9 bases between the two germline ends. The V gene's germline CDR1 is SGHDT and CDR2 YYEEEE. The CDR3 region has the DNA TGTGCCAGCAGCATTGATCCTTACGAGCAGTACTTC. Encoded protein: CASSIDPYEQYF.

J is TRBJ2-3 and V is TRBV5-4, with TRBD2 matching over 8 bases. This CDR3 has 16 amino acids. V was pared by 0 bases and J by 6 bases, with 9 bases of the junction left unmatched. Germline values: CDR1 SGHNT, CDR2 YYREEE (reference sequence). CDR3 nucleotide sequence: TGTGCCAGCAGCTTGGCTGGGACTAGGTTGTGGGATACGCAGTATTTT. Protein product: CASSLAGTRLWDTQYF.

The J gene is TRBJ2-1, the V gene TRBV19, with TRBD2 matching over 11 bases. Germline-derived CDR1 and CDR2 are LNHDA and SQIVND (reference sequence). V was clipped by 6 bases and J by 4 bases; unmatched bases: 5. The CDR3 runs to 15 residues. CDR3 protein: CASSMTSGDYNEQFF. As DNA, the CDR3 is TGTGCCAGTAGCATGACTAGCGGGGATTACAATGAGCAGTTCTTC. Looking up the rest from reference TRBV19 and TRBJ2-1 gives the full variable domain: DGGITQSPKYLFRKEGQNVTLSCEQNLNHDAMYWYRQDPGQGLRLIYYSQIVNDFQKGDIAEGYSVSREKKESFPLTVTSAQKNPTAFYLCASSMTSGDYNEQFFGPGTRLTVL.

V is TRBV6-5 and J is TRBJ2-7; D is unresolved. Trimming removed 0 bases from V and 3 bases from J, with 9 bases in between. Germline CDR1 MNHEY, CDR2 SVGAGI. This CDR3 comprises 14 residues. This chain's CDR3 is CASSYSSRDYEQYF. In DNA form, the CDR3 reads TGTGCCAGCAGTTACTCGAGCAGAGACTACGAGCAGTACTTC.

This chain links TRBV4-1 with TRBJ2-1; TRBD2 aligns across 10 bases. This CDR3 has 17 residues. Germline trimming cut 0 bases from V and 5 bases from J; bases unmatched to any gene: 7. Germline V gene data show CDR1 as MGHRA and CDR2 as YSYEKL. The CDR3 DNA is TGCGCCAGCAGCCAAGATTGGGCTAGCGGGGGCAACAATGAGCAGTTCTTC. This encodes CASSQDWASGGNNEQFF.

A single count supports this clone. This sequence joins TRBV7-9 and TRBJ2-3; either TRBD1 or TRBD2 may fit D (5 bases each). CDR1 is SEHNR, CDR2 FQNEAQ, per germline (reference sequence). CDR3 length: 14 amino acids. The V gene lost 3 bases and the J gene lost 6 bases, with 13 bases spanning the gap. CDR3 loop: CASSFGMGVDTQYF. CDR3 DNA: TGTGCCAGCAGCTTCGGTATGGGGGTGGATACGCAGTATTTT.

This chain links TRBV10-2 with TRBJ2-3; the match to TRBD2 covers 10 bases. CDR3 length equals 16 residues. V was pared by 4 bases and J by 5 bases, with 9 bases of the junction left unmatched. The V gene's germline CDR1 is WSHSY and CDR2 SAAADI. Here the CDR3 reads CASSGPTSGMIDTQYF. CDR3 DNA: TGCGCCAGCAGTGGGCCCACTAGCGGGATGATAGATACGCAGTATTTT.

The chain uses TRBV6-2 or TRBV6-3 and TRBJ1-5; possible D gene TRBD1, 5 bases. Germline V gives CDR1 MNHEY, CDR2 SVGEGT. V lost 0 bases and J lost 1, with 10 bases in between. The CDR3 runs 16 residues. The chain's CDR3 is CASSYSGALSNQPQHF. CDR3 in DNA: TGTGCCAGCAGTTACTCAGGGGCCCTAAGCAATCAGCCCCAGCATTTT.

This clone was observed once. The chain has TRBV7-9 and TRBJ2-7; TRBD2 might be the D (5 bases). Trimming stripped 3 bases from V and 1 base from J, with 13 bases between. Germline-derived CDR1 and CDR2 are SEHNR and FQNEAQ (reference sequence). This CDR3 comprises 15 residues. DNA for the CDR3: TGTGCCAGCAGCTTGGTGAGGGCCTATTCCTACGAGCAGTACTTC. This gives the protein CASSLVRAYSYEQYF. Full variable domain (remainder filled in from reference TRBV7-9 and TRBJ2-7): DTGVSQNPRHKITKRGQNVTFRCDPISEHNRLYWYRQTLGQGPEFLTYFQNEAQLEKSRLLSDRFSAERPKGSFSTLEIQRTEQGDSAMYLCASSLVRAYSYEQYFGPGTRLTVT.

The CDR3 here is CASSTGLVVTQYF. DNA of the CDR3: TGTGCCAGCAGCACCGGGCTAGTCGTTACGCAGTATTTT. This chain connects TRBV9 to TRBJ2-3; no reliable D call. Germline lookup yields CDR1 SGDLS and CDR2 YYNGEE. V gave up 4 bases and J gave up 8 bases, with 14 bases separating them. The CDR3 is made up of 13 amino acids.

The chain employs TRBV7-9 and TRBJ1-5; 7 bases are a match to TRBD1. Germline lookup yields CDR1 SEHNR and CDR2 FQNEAQ (reference sequence). The CDR3 is made up of 15 amino acids. After removal of 6 bases from V and 7 bases from J, the junction contained 12 bases not matched to a gene. The CDR3 nucleotides read TGTGCCAGCAGTCTCTTAGGGGGCGCGGGACAGCCCCAGCATTTT. Its protein product is CASSLLGGAGQPQHF.